This T cell receptor beta chain comes out of a study of read filtering for tumor transcriptome and immune sequencing. Study at large: R-ISS stage counts were fewer than ten for I, roughly 16 for II, about seven for III. TCR-mapped reads were about 4 to 11 million with IR-seq versus about 85 to 1273 with RNA-seq. General study points: In IR-seq, single-read clonotypes were around 80% of clonotypes but around 3.5% of reads.

From approximately 430 ng of RNA, a library with molecular barcoded alpha/delta and beta/gamma adaptors was made. One entry per CDR3 protein, called by TCRdb with MiXCR from the reads. The sample has some 130,000 distinct CDR3 sequences, 10% to 15% seen once. This clonotype has ten or more counts. As yet, its antigen is unknown. Material for sequencing was a population of CD138-negative cells sorted from bone marrow. The receptor's source is a donor aged 40 or older with multiple myeloma.

CDR3 in DNA: TGCAGTGCTAGAGTTTACCCGGGGGGGACTTCCTACGAGCAGTACTTC. Amino acids: CSARVYPGGTSYEQYF. The chain carries TRBV20-1 and TRBJ2-7, with 8 bases identical to TRBD2. With V trimmed by 1 base and J by 1 base, 9 bases remained unmatched. CDR1 DFQATT and CDR2 SNEGSKA come from the germline V gene (reference sequence). The CDR3 loop spans 16 amino acids.